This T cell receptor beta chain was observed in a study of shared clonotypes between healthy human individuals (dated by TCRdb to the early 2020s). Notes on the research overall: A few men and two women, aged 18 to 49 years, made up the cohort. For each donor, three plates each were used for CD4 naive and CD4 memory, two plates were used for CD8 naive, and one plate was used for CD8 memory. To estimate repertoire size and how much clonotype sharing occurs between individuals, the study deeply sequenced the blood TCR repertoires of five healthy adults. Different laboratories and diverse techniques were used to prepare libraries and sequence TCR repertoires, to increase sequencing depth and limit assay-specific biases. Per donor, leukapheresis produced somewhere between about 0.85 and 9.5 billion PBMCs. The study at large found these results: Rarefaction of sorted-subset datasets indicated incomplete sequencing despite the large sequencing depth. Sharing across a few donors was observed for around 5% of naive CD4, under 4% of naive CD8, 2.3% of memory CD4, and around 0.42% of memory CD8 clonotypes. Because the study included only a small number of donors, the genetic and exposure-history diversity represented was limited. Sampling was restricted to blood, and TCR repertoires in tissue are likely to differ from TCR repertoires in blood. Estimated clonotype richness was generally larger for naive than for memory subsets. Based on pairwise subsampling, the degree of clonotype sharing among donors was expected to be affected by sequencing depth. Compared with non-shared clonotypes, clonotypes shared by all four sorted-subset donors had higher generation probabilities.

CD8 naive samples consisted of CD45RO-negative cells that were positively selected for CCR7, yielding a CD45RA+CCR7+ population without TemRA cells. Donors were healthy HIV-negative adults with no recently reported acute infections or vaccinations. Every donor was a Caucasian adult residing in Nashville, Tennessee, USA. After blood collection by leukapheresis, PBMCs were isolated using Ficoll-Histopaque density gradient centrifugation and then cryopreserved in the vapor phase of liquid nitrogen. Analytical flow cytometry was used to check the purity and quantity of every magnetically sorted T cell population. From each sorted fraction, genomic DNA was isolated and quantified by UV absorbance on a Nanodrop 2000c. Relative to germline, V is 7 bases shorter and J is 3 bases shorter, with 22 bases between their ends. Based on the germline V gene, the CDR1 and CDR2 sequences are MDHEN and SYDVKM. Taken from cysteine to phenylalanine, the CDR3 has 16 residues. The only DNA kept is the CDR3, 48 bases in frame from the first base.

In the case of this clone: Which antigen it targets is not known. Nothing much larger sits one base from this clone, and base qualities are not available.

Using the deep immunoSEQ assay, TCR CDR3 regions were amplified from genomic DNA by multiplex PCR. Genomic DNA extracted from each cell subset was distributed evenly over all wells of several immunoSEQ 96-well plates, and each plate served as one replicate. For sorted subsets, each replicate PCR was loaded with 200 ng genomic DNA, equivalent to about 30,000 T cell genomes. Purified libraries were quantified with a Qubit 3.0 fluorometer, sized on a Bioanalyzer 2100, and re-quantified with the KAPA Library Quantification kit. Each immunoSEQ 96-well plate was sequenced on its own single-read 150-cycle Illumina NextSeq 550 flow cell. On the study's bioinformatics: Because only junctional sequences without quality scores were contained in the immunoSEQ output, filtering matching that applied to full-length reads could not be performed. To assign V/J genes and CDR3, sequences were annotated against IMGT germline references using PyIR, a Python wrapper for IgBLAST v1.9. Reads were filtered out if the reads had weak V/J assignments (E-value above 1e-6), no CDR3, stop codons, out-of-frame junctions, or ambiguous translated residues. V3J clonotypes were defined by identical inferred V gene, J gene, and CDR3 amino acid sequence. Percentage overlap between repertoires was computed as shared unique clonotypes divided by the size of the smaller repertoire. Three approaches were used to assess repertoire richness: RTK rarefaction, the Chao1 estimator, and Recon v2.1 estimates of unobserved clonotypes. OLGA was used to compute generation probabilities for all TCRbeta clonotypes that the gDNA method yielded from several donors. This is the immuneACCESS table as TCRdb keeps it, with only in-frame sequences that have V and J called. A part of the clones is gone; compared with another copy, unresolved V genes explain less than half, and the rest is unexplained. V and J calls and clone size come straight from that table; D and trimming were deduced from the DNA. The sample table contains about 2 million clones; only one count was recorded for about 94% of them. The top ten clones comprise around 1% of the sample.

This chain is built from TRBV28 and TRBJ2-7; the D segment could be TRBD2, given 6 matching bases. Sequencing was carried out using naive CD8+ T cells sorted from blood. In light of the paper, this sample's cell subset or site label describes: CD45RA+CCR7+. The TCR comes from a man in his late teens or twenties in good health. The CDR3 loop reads CASTAVAGRPFYEQYF. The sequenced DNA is TGTGCCAGCACCGCAGTTGCGGGGCGTCCTTTCTACGAGCAGTACTTC.